This TCR beta chain was observed in a study of T-cell reconstitution after alpha-beta-depleted transplantation in children. Germline-derived CDR1 and CDR2 are ENHRY and SYGVKD. CDR3 length equals 15 residues. The V and J ends lost 3 bases and 2 bases, in that order; junction bases with no gene match: 4. For TCRbeta, the library was prepared with unique molecular identifiers. TCRdb ran MiXCR on the PCR reads and lists one entry per CDR3 protein. Among approximately 170,000 distinct CDR3 sequences listed, roughly 10% were seen once. This clonotype was counted at least ten times. No antigen is known for it. Overall study results and limits: Several patients had high TCRbeta diversity at day 60; it came from surviving recipient T cells and thymic progenitors. T-cell numbers and diversity, one year after transplant, stemmed largely from T cells that were newly produced. Reported findings indicate that, about two months after transplant, alpha-beta T cells came from several hundred expanded clones, which were derived from non-depleted graft cells.

This sequence joins TRBV10-3 and TRBJ2-7; 10 nucleotides agree with TRBD2. This receptor was taken from a boy aged 2-15 years with acute myeloid leukemia, due to receive a stem cell transplant. This sample comprised PBMCs, obtained before TCRalphabeta/CD19-depleted stem cell transplant. CDR3 in DNA: TGTGCCATCAGTGATCTAGGACTAGCGGCCTACGAGCAGTACTTC. It is translated as CAISDLGLAAYEQYF.